This TCR beta chain comes out of a study of breast tumors, draining lymph nodes, adjacent tissues. Findings and caveats of the study: The data were judged consistent with most tumor T cells coming from lymph node and expanding in tumor. Data only fit, rather than demonstrated, lymph node origin of most tumor T cells. Luminal-like breast cancer showed significantly higher tumor–nontumor repertoire similarity than basal-like. Tumors had less TCR diversity than lymph nodes, more than nontumor tissue.

Note on this clonotype: What it recognizes is unknown. The junction and the germline gene differ at one end; a read error may be behind it.

The lymph nodes were axillary draining lymph nodes from breast cancer patients. Each CDR3 protein is one row after TCRdb ran MiXCR on the multiplex PCR reads. The sample has about 230,000 distinct CDR3 sequences, about a third seen once. The CDR3 totals 12 residues. Germline V gene sequence: CDR1 SGHRS, CDR2 YFSETQ. The chain carries TRBV5-1 and TRBJ1-1; D is unclear. Material for sequencing was axillary lymph node tissue. The TCR comes from a female donor with breast cancer. Some clones in this sample may be carry-over from other donors' samples. CDR3 coding DNA: TGTGCCCGCAGCTTGGTTGGCAGTGAAGCTTTCTTT. This encodes CARSLVGSEAFF.